The 20 T cell receptor beta chains reported below all come from one sample, sequenced in a study of molecular identifiers for immune sequencing clone quantification. TCRdb redid the calling of the PCR reads with MiXCR, one entry per CDR3 protein. There are over 85,000 distinct CDR3 sequences in the sample; about 35% occur only once, and approximately 10% lies in the top ten. Sample: naive CD8+ T cells from blood, with Jurkat cell RNA spiked in. Subset specified: FACS-sorted CD8+CD4-CCR7+CD45RA+ naive T cells. The receptors shown here come from a human donor in good health. Some libraries in this study had Jurkat cell RNA spiked in.

The sample holds a few counts of this clonotype. The V gene is TRBV29-1, the J gene TRBJ2-3; D may be TRBD2 (7 bases). The CDR3 length is 15 residues. V was trimmed by 4 bases and J by 4 bases, leaving 18 bases between them. In germline, CDR1 is SQVTM, CDR2 ANQGSEA. CDR3 sequence: CSVGGAVAGPDTQYF. The CDR3 coding sequence is TGCAGCGTTGGGGGGGCGGTAGCGGGCCCAGATACGCAGTATTTT.

The gene calls are TRBV13 and TRBJ2-5, with a tentative D call TRBD1 (6 bases). Between the trimmed V and J ends, which lost 5 bases and 3 bases, there was a span of 13 bases. The CDR3 runs 14 residues. The V gene's germline CDR1 is PRHDT and CDR2 FYEKMQ (reference sequence). The CDR3 reads CASSAKAGEETQYF. Written as DNA, the CDR3 is TGTGCCAGCAGCGCCAAAGCAGGGGAAGAGACCCAGTACTTC.

The chain employs TRBV5-4 and TRBJ2-3, with D unresolved. Germline V gene sequence: CDR1 SGHNT, CDR2 YYREEE (reference sequence). The V gene lost 0 bases and the J gene lost 2 bases, with 13 bases spanning the gap. This CDR3 has 16 amino acids. Here the CDR3 DNA reads TGTGCCAGCAGCTTGGAGTCCCTTGCGATCACAGATACGCAGTATTTT. It yields the protein CASSLESLAITDTQYF.

This clonotype was recorded many times. The chain links TRBV28 to TRBJ2-7; 8 nucleotides line up with TRBD2. The CDR3 length is 19 residues. CDR1 and CDR2 (germline): MDHEN, SYDVKM. J lost 5 bases, V lost 6 bases, and 24 bases had no gene match. Written as DNA, the CDR3 is TGTGCCAGCAGCCACATCTTAGGAGTAACCGGGACTAGTAGCGACGAGCAGTACTTC. The encoded protein is CASSHILGVTGTSSDEQYF.

This clonotype turned up a few times. The rearrangement links TRBV15 to TRBJ2-5; TRBD1 agrees at 10 bases. Trimming cost V 8 bases and J 5 bases; bases outside gene matches: 5. The CDR3 has 13 amino acids. Germline V gene sequence: CDR1 LNHNV, CDR2 YYDKDF (reference sequence). The CDR3 nucleotides are TGTGCCACCCTTGACAGGGGGCAGGAGACCCAGTACTTC. This sequence encodes CATLDRGQETQYF.

This clonotype was detected a few times. The chain is built from TRBV4-2 and TRBJ2-3; TRBD2 matches at 9 bases. Germline CDR1 LGHNA, CDR2 YNFKEQ. V shed 1 base, J shed 4 bases, and the junction held 15 bases outside the gene matches. CDR3 length: 19 residues. The CDR3 sequence: CASSQGGPGGAGGADTQYF. The CDR3 nucleotides are TGTGCCAGCAGCCAAGGAGGTCCGGGAGGAGCGGGAGGTGCAGATACGCAGTATTTT.

The CDR3, as DNA: TGCGCCAGCAGCCTGCGGACAAATTACGAGCAGTACTTC. Translated: CASSLRTNYEQYF. The chain employs TRBV5-1 and TRBJ2-7, with D maybe TRBD1 (5 bases). V shed 4 bases and J shed 4 bases, with 12 bases lying between them. CDR3 length: 13 amino acids. Per germline, CDR1 SGHRS and CDR2 YFSETQ.

The chain is built from TRBV4-1 and TRBJ2-2, with 8 bases aligning to TRBD1. Germline CDR1 and CDR2: MGHRA and YSYEKL. V trimming: 4 bases; J trimming: 5 bases; junction bases outside the gene matches: 9. This CDR3 has 16 amino acids. Written as DNA, the CDR3 is TGCGCCAGCAGCCCGGACAGGGAAGAAGAGACCGGGGAGCTGTTTTTT. Protein product: CASSPDREEETGELFF.

In this sample, this clonotype turned up many times. V gene TRBV7-2 combines with J gene TRBJ2-1; 10 bases agree with TRBD2. The J segment lost 6 bases and the V segment lost 4 bases, leaving 3 bases of the junction unmatched. Germline CDR1 and CDR2: SGHTA and FQGNSA. The CDR3 consists of 14 residues. Here the CDR3 DNA reads TGTGCCAGCAGCTATAGCGGGAGGACCAATGAGCAGTTCTTC. It yields the protein CASSYSGRTNEQFF.

The genes are TRBV6-5 and TRBJ2-5, with D maybe TRBD1 (6 bases). The CDR3 totals 15 residues. V lost 5 bases and J lost 2, with 15 bases in between. Germline assignment: CDR1 MNHEY and CDR2 SVGAGI. This chain's CDR3 is CASSPEGTRQETQYF. CDR3 coding DNA: TGTGCCAGCAGTCCCGAAGGGACAAGACAAGAGACCCAGTACTTC.

This clonotype was observed a single time. Its ends do not fully match the called genes, so a read error is possible. The chain recombines TRBV7-8 with TRBJ2-3; D is possibly TRBD1 (6 bases). The CDR3 is 15 residues long. The germline V gene encodes CDR1 SGHVS and CDR2 FQNEAQ. CDR3 nucleotides: TGTGCCAGCAGCTTGTCTAGCAGGGGCACAGATCCGCAGTATTTT. Its protein product is CASSLSSRGTDPQYF. Filled out from reference TRBV7-8 and TRBJ2-3, the complete variable domain reads GAGVSQSPRYKVAKRGQDVALRCDPISGHVSLFWYQQALGQGPEFLTYFQNEAQLDKSGLPSDRFFAERPEGSVSTLKIQRTQQEDSAVYLCASSLSSRGTDPQYFGPGTRLTVL.

The V and J genes are TRBV14 and TRBJ2-7, with 8 bases identical to TRBD2. This CDR3 spans 16 amino acids. The ends lost 1 base at V and 2 bases at J; junction bases unmatched: 7. Germline V gives CDR1 SGHDN, CDR2 FVKESK. CDR3 bases: TGTGCCAGCAGCCAAGCAGGAAACGGGAGGGCCTACGAGCAGTACTTC. As protein: CASSQAGNGRAYEQYF.

Concerning this clonotype: It may be a read error: a sequence one base away is much more abundant. The chain is built from TRBV7-2 and TRBJ2-1; D may be TRBD2 (6 bases). Germline values: CDR1 SGHTA, CDR2 FQGNSA. The CDR3 length is 15 residues. Trimming stripped 5 bases from V and 14 bases from J, with 25 bases between. Here the CDR3 DNA reads TGTGCCAGCAGCCTAGGCTATCTAGCGTCTCTTGGTGAGTTCTTC. Protein sequence: CASSLGYLASLGEFF. Full variable domain (rest looked up from reference TRBV7-2 and TRBJ2-1): GAGVSQSPSNKVTEKGKDVELRCDPISGHTALYWYRQSLGQGLEFLIYFQGNSAPDKSGLPSDRFSAERTGGSVSTLTIQRTQQEDSAVYLCASSLGYLASLGEFFGPGTRLTVL.

V usage is TRBV7-9 and J usage is TRBJ1-1; no clear D. Germline CDR1 reads SEHNR; CDR2 reads FQNEAQ (reference sequence). V lost 5 bases and J 5 bases, leaving 9 bases between the germline ends. The CDR3 length is 12 residues. The CDR3 region is CASSPEGTEAFF. Here the CDR3 DNA reads TGTGCCAGCAGCCCAGAAGGGACTGAAGCTTTCTTT.

This sequence joins TRBV4-3 and TRBJ2-1; TRBD2 agrees at 10 bases. The CDR3 spans 18 residues. Trimming at V came to 4 bases and at J to 5 bases, leaving 14 bases not matched to a gene. Germline lookup yields CDR1 LGHNA and CDR2 YSLEER. The CDR3 sequence: CASSLVLLAGALDNEQFF. The CDR3 bases are TGCGCCAGCAGCCTAGTCCTGCTAGCGGGAGCATTAGACAATGAGCAGTTCTTC.

The chain employs TRBV29-1 and TRBJ2-2; D remains ambiguous. Germline V CDR1 and CDR2: SQVTM, ANQGSEA. This CDR3 region has 12 residues. V lost 5 bases and J 9 bases, leaving 13 bases between the germline ends. This chain's CDR3 is CSVQQSLRELFF. CDR3 nucleotides: TGCAGCGTTCAACAGAGTCTCCGGGAGCTGTTTTTT.

About this clonotype: This may be a read error: a much more frequent sequence differs by one nucleotide. The chain couples TRBV7-6 to TRBJ1-4; TRBD1 matches at 8 bases. Germline V gene lookup returns CDR1 SGHVS and CDR2 FNYEAQ. V lost 4 bases to trimming and J lost 3 bases; unmatched junction nucleotides: 7. This CDR3 has 16 amino acids. Here the CDR3 reads CASSSWTGMANEKLFF. The CDR3 nucleotides are TGTGCCAGCAGCTCCTGGACAGGGATGGCTAATGAAAAACTGTTTTTT. Drawing the rest from reference TRBV7-6 and TRBJ1-4, the complete variable domain is GAGVSQSPRYKVTKRGQDVALRCDPISGHVSLYWYRQALGQGPEFLTYFNYEAQQDKSGLPNDRFSAERPEGSISTLTIQRTEQRDSAMYRCASSSWTGMANEKLFFGSGTQLSVL.

As to this clonotype: Likely a read error: the CDR3 ends without its conserved phenylalanine or tryptophan. The chain has TRBV28 and TRBJ2-7; D might be TRBD1 or TRBD2, each matching 6 bases. The V gene's germline CDR1 is MDHEN and CDR2 SYDVKM. The CDR3 loop spans 12 amino acids. Between the trimmed V and J ends, which lost 7 bases and 9 bases, there was a span of 16 bases. CDR3: CASTPPGGGQYY. The CDR3 DNA sequence: TGTGCCAGCACCCCCCCCGGGGGCGGGCAGTACTAT.

This clonotype was observed a few times. This chain links TRBV4-3 with TRBJ2-2, with D possibly matching TRBD1 (6 bases). Trimming removed 4 bases from V and 4 bases from J, with 13 bases in between. The germline CDR1 and CDR2 sequences are LGHNA and YSLEER. The CDR3 sequence is 15 residues long. Here the CDR3 DNA reads TGCGCCAGCAGCCCATTTCAGGGGTCCACCGGGGAGCTGTTTTTT. This codes for CASSPFQGSTGELFF.

The rearrangement links TRBV3-1 to TRBJ2-7, with 11 bases lining up with TRBD2. The V gene's germline CDR1 is LGHDT and CDR2 YNNKEL (reference sequence). This CDR3 region has 16 residues. Trimming took 2 bases from V and 3 from J; bases not matched to a gene: 6. The CDR3 sequence: CASSQIPGLADYEQYF. DNA for the CDR3: TGTGCCAGCAGCCAAATTCCGGGACTAGCGGACTACGAGCAGTACTTC.